Following are 27 T cell receptor beta chains from one sample sequenced in a study of Ad26.COV2.S vaccination and SARS-CoV-2 variants. The assay was immunoSEQ multiplex PCR, and TCRdb's table has in-frame clones only and misses some. The profile shows 300,000 to 400,000 clones, around four fifths of them singletons. Documented treatment: some 20 received Ad26.COV2.S at low or high dose, single or two shots; 5 received placebo; per-sample allocation not given. The samples date from day 63 after the first vaccine or placebo injection. The sequencing used peripheral blood, collected in a trial of Ad26.COV2.S vaccine versus placebo. These receptors all come from a person aged 18-60 years who received the Ad26.COV2.S COVID-19 vaccine or a placebo.

This clone was observed a handful of times. The chain is built from TRBV7-6 and TRBJ2-1; TRBD1 matches at 8 bases. J gave up 3 bases and V 3 bases, and 7 bases lay outside the gene matches. This CDR3 is built from 16 residues. CDR1 and CDR2 from the germline V gene are SGHVS and FNYEAQ. CDR3 DNA sequence: TGTGCCAGCAGCTTTACTCGACAGGGGAACTACAATGAGCAGTTCTTC. Protein: CASSFTRQGNYNEQFF.

The chain is built from TRBV7-2 and TRBJ1-1, with D maybe TRBD1 (6 bases). Deletions cut 5 bases from V and 6 bases from J, with 22 bases between. The CDR3 length is 16 residues. CDR1 SGHTA and CDR2 FQGNSA come from the germline V gene. The DNA for the CDR3 is TGTGCCAGCAGCCCCCGGACCAACAGGGTTTTATCTGAAGCTTTCTTT. It specifies CASSPRTNRVLSEAFF.

About this clone itself: This sample includes further DNA sequences coding for the same CDR3. The rearrangement links TRBV7-9 to TRBJ2-7, with a tentative D call TRBD1 (5 bases). The CDR3 runs 13 residues. Trimming took off 5 bases at V and 2 bases at J, with 10 bases between the two ends. Germline CDR1 and CDR2: SEHNR and FQNEAQ (reference sequence). CDR3 sequence: CASSRDSPYEQYF. The CDR3 region has the DNA TGTGCCAGCAGCCGCGACAGTCCCTACGAGCAGTACTTC.

The J gene is TRBJ1-5, the V gene TRBV27; the D gene is possibly TRBD1 (6 bases). Trimming removed 6 bases at V and 5 bases at J, with 20 bases between. The CDR3 loop spans 16 amino acids. Germline CDR1 is MNHEY and CDR2 is SMNVEV (reference sequence). DNA for the CDR3: TGTGCCAGCAGCCCAATACCACAGGGTATACATCAGCCCCAGCATTTT. This encodes CASSPIPQGIHQPQHF.

The V and J genes are TRBV10-3 and TRBJ2-7; no reliable D call. The germline gives CDR1 ENHRY, CDR2 SYGVKD. V gave up 6 bases and J gave up 6 bases, with 18 bases separating them. The CDR3 covers 14 residues. Here the CDR3 reads CAIRAHKGLGEQYF. The DNA of the CDR3 is TGTGCCATCAGAGCCCACAAAGGGCTCGGCGAGCAGTACTTC.

The chain combines TRBV7-8 with TRBJ1-1; D is uncertain. CDR3 length: 13 amino acids. Per germline, CDR1 SGHVS and CDR2 FQNEAQ. V gave up 5 bases and J gave up 3 bases, with 10 bases separating them. This chain's CDR3 is CASSDRWDTEAFF. CDR3 DNA: TGTGCCAGCAGCGATCGGTGGGACACTGAAGCTTTCTTT.

The rearrangement links TRBV24-1 to TRBJ1-1; D unclear. The CDR3 covers 13 residues. V lost 7 bases and J lost 4, with 12 bases in between. Germline CDR1 is KGHDR and CDR2 is SFDVKD. As DNA, the CDR3 is TGTGCCACCAGGGGCCCGGAGGTCACTGAAGCTTTCTTT. It translates to CATRGPEVTEAFF.

The chain employs TRBV28 and TRBJ1-5, with D tentatively TRBD1 (5 bases). Germline lookup yields CDR1 MDHEN and CDR2 SYDVKM. This CDR3 has 15 residues. The V gene lost 6 bases and the J gene lost 4 bases, with 16 bases spanning the gap. CDR3 residues: CASSGTTGPNQPQHF. CDR3 DNA sequence: TGTGCCAGCAGCGGGACGACGGGGCCAAATCAGCCCCAGCATTTT.

The V and J genes are TRBV10-3 and TRBJ1-1; tentatively, D is TRBD1 (6 bases). Per germline, CDR1 ENHRY and CDR2 SYGVKD. V lost 4 bases, J lost 1 base, and 19 bases lay in between. CDR3 length equals 17 residues. Written as DNA, the CDR3 is TGTGCCATCAGTGGACGAAAGGACAGCGACTCGAACACTGAAGCTTTCTTT. Protein product: CAISGRKDSDSNTEAFF.

This rearrangement joins TRBV5-1 to TRBJ1-1; 8 nucleotides agree with TRBD1. Trimming cost V 2 bases and J 7 bases; bases outside gene matches: 1. Germline CDR1 SGHRS, CDR2 YFSETQ. The CDR3 has 12 amino acids. The CDR3 sequence is CASSFGQGEAFF. The CDR3 DNA sequence: TGCGCCAGCAGCTTCGGACAGGGTGAAGCTTTCTTT. Supplemented by reference TRBV5-1 and TRBJ1-1, the full variable domain reads KAGVTQTPRYLIKTRGQQVTLSCSPISGHRSVSWYQQTPGQGLQFLFEYFSETQRNKGNFPGRFSGRQFSNSRSEMNVSTLELGDSALYLCASSFGQGEAFFGQGTRLTVV.

The chain links TRBV19 to TRBJ2-1, with no clear D. Germline values: CDR1 LNHDA, CDR2 SQIVND (reference sequence). CDR3 size: 15 residues. V lost 10 bases, J lost 5 bases, and 21 bases lay in between. CDR3 protein: CATTDRVGLNNEQFF. The CDR3 coding sequence is TGTGCCACCACTGACCGGGTCGGCCTTAACAATGAGCAGTTCTTC.

V gene TRBV28 combines with J gene TRBJ1-6; TRBD1 might be the D (6 bases). V gave up 2 bases and J gave up 7 bases, with 12 bases separating them. Germline V gene data show CDR1 as MDHEN and CDR2 as SYDVKM. This CDR3 is built from 15 residues. The CDR3 bases are TGTGCCAGCAGTTTACTTGGACAGAAGAATTCACCCCTCCACTTT. Protein sequence: CASSLLGQKNSPLHF.

The V call is TRBV28, the J call TRBJ2-2; D possibly uses TRBD1 or TRBD2 (6 bases each). V was shortened by 6 bases and J by 6 bases, with 20 bases between the two germline ends. Germline CDR1 reads MDHEN; CDR2 reads SYDVKM. This CDR3 has 16 residues. As DNA, the CDR3 is TGTGCCAGCAGGCTCCAGAAGGGGGGATTCGCCGGGGAGCTGTTTTTT. It encodes CASRLQKGGFAGELFF.

The chain recombines TRBV28 with TRBJ1-2, with 9 nucleotides matching TRBD1. Per germline, CDR1 MDHEN and CDR2 SYDVKM. The CDR3 has 16 amino acids. V lost 4 bases, J lost 2 bases, and 8 bases stayed unmatched. This CDR3 reads CASSSRPGQGNYGYTF. In DNA, the CDR3 is TGTGCCAGCAGTTCGAGACCGGGACAGGGCAACTATGGCTACACCTTC.

This chain uses TRBV28 with TRBJ2-7; TRBD1 aligns across 9 bases. The CDR3 consists of 15 residues. V lost 5 bases, J lost 3 bases, and 8 bases stayed unmatched. The V gene's germline CDR1 is MDHEN and CDR2 SYDVKM. The chain's CDR3 is CASSTQTGGRYEQYF. The CDR3 DNA follows: TGTGCCAGCAGTACTCAGACAGGGGGACGCTACGAGCAGTACTTC.

The chain recombines TRBV5-1 with TRBJ2-3, with 10 bases aligning to TRBD2. CDR1 is SGHRS and CDR2 is YFSETQ in the germline V gene. The V gene end was trimmed by 4 bases and the J gene end by 3 bases; junction bases not matched to a gene: 8. CDR3 length equals 16 residues. In DNA form, the CDR3 reads TGCGCCAGCAGCCCGCCAGCGGGGGGGCCGACAGATACGCAGTATTTT. It translates to CASSPPAGGPTDTQYF.

This rearrangement joins TRBV6-6 to TRBJ2-1; 15 nucleotides match TRBD2. The CDR3 has 18 amino acids. The germline V gene has CDR1 MNHNY and CDR2 SVGAGI (reference sequence). The trim removed 5 bases at V and 6 bases at J, leaving 11 bases unmatched. This chain's CDR3 is CASSPAGTSGGLGNEQFF. In nucleotides, the CDR3 is TGTGCCAGCAGTCCGGCCGGGACTAGCGGGGGGTTAGGCAATGAGCAGTTCTTC.

J is TRBJ1-2 and V is TRBV6-1, with D unresolved. V was shortened by 4 bases and J by 3 bases, with 21 bases between the two germline ends. From germline, CDR1 is MNHNS and CDR2 SASEGT. The CDR3 runs to 17 residues. CDR3 bases: TGTGCCAGCAGTGGGGTTTCGGGGTCGGCGAGGTACTATGGCTACACCTTC. Protein sequence: CASSGVSGSARYYGYTF.

The rearrangement links TRBV5-6 to TRBJ2-7; 8 bases are shared with TRBD1. Trimming removed 0 bases from V and 2 bases from J; junction bases left unmatched: 4. Germline V CDR1 and CDR2: SGHDT, YYEEEE. The CDR3 consists of 15 residues. The CDR3 protein is CASSLDRGNPYEQYF. Here the CDR3 DNA reads TGTGCCAGCAGCTTGGACAGGGGGAACCCCTACGAGCAGTACTTC.

This chain connects TRBV25-1 to TRBJ1-2; a weak D match, TRBD1 (5 bases). The V gene lost 1 base and the J gene lost 4 bases, with 19 bases spanning the gap. The CDR3 loop spans 17 amino acids. The germline CDR1 and CDR2 sequences are MGHDK and SYGVNS. The CDR3 DNA reads as TGTGCCAGCAGTGAATGGACACCTAGTTTTAACGGCTATGGCTACACCTTC. Its translation: CASSEWTPSFNGYGYTF.

This clone was seen more than once but under ten times. The V call is TRBV5-4, the J call TRBJ1-6, with D unresolved. With 0 bases removed from V and 10 bases from J, the gap between germline ends came to 11 bases. The germline CDR1 and CDR2 sequences are SGHNT and YYREEE (reference sequence). CDR3 length: 14 residues. CDR3 bases: TGTGCCAGCAGCTTGGCTCGGGGTGGCTCACCCCTCCACTTT. The encoded protein is CASSLARGGSPLHF. The full variable domain, rest sourced from reference TRBV5-4 and TRBJ1-6, is ETGVTQSPTHLIKTRGQQVTLRCSSQSGHNTVSWYQQALGQGPQFIFQYYREEENGRGNFPPRFSGLQFPNYSSELNVNALELDDSALYLCASSLARGGSPLHFGNGTRLTVT.

The chain is built from TRBV19 and TRBJ1-5; no firm D call. V was clipped by 3 bases and J by 1 base, with 10 bases between them. The CDR3 covers 15 residues. CDR1 and CDR2 from the germline V gene are LNHDA and SQIVND (reference sequence). CDR3 residues: CASSIFRGSNQPQHF. CDR3 coding DNA: TGTGCCAGTAGTATTTTCAGAGGGAGCAATCAGCCCCAGCATTTT.

J is TRBJ1-1 and V is TRBV24-1; D is ambiguous. Per germline, CDR1 KGHDR and CDR2 SFDVKD. CDR3 length equals 13 residues. Trimming shortened V by 3 bases and J by 5 bases, and 9 bases separated the two germline ends. DNA of the CDR3: TGTGCCACCAGTGATGAGGGTCGGACTGAAGCTTTCTTT. It is translated as CATSDEGRTEAFF.

This chain links TRBV6-1 with TRBJ1-2; D is unclear. Trimming shortened V by 2 bases and J by 0 bases, and 10 bases separated the two germline ends. Per germline, CDR1 MNHNS and CDR2 SASEGT. The CDR3 contains 15 residues. Written as DNA, the CDR3 is TGTGCCAGCAGTGAACGAGGGCTAGCTAACTATGGCTACACCTTC. Its protein product is CASSERGLANYGYTF.

V gene TRBV6-5 combines with J gene TRBJ2-1; D is perhaps TRBD2 (6 bases). The CDR3 is 14 amino acids. Germline CDR1 is MNHEY and CDR2 is SVGAGI. The germline V and J ends were trimmed by 6 bases and 6 bases, with 15 bases remaining between them. The CDR3 region is CASRTWGVGNEQFF. For the CDR3, the DNA is TGTGCCAGCAGGACTTGGGGGGTCGGCAATGAGCAGTTCTTC.

V and J are TRBV19 and TRBJ2-3; D may be TRBD2 (5 bases). The CDR3 consists of 14 residues. The germline V and J ends were trimmed by 8 bases and 5 bases, with 17 bases remaining between them. Germline CDR1 and CDR2: LNHDA and SQIVND (reference sequence). This chain's CDR3 is CASHSLLGRDTQYF. CDR3 bases: TGTGCCAGTCACTCCTTACTAGGTAGAGATACGCAGTATTTT.

The chain combines TRBV28 with TRBJ1-1; D perhaps matches TRBD1 (6 bases). The germline V gene encodes CDR1 MDHEN and CDR2 SYDVKM. Trimming cost V 9 bases and J 1 base, with 18 bases left between them. The CDR3 has 15 residues. Here the CDR3 DNA reads TGTGCCAGTGAGGGCAGTAGGGGGGGGAACACTGAAGCTTTCTTT. Translation gives CASEGSRGGNTEAFF.